These 32 T cell receptor beta chains came from one sample sequenced in a study of cytomegalovirus exposure and HLA in healthy donors. The PCR ran on 60 Vbeta and 13 Jbeta primers. This table comes from immunoSEQ multiplex PCR, and its TCRdb copy is limited to in-frame clones, with some not included. The repertoire has about 14,000 clones, roughly 60% of them found once; the top ten carry more than 15%. What was sequenced was PBMCs. The origin of the receptors is a woman aged 45-65 years in good health and CMV-seropositive.

The chain employs TRBV14 and TRBJ2-5, with D possibly TRBD1 on 6 matching bases. Deletions cut 4 bases from V and 2 bases from J, with 11 bases between. Germline lookup yields CDR1 SGHDN and CDR2 FVKESK. The CDR3 is made up of 14 amino acids. CDR3 sequence: CASSRGQIQETQYF. For the CDR3, the DNA is TGTGCCAGCAGCCGAGGACAGATTCAAGAGACCCAGTACTTC.

The chain has TRBV28 and TRBJ2-3, with a possible D match to TRBD2 (5 bases). Trimming shortened V by 7 bases and J by 3 bases, and 11 bases separated the two germline ends. Germline V gene sequence: CDR1 MDHEN, CDR2 SYDVKM. This CDR3 is 13 amino acids long. CDR3 nucleotide sequence: TGTGCCAGCAACCCCGGGGATACAGATACGCAGTATTTT. This encodes CASNPGDTDTQYF. Full variable domain (remainder filled in from reference TRBV28 and TRBJ2-3): DVKVTQSSRYLVKRTGEKVFLECVQDMDHENMFWYRQDPGLGLRLIYFSYDVKMKEKGDIPEGYSVSREKKERFSLILESASTNQTSMYLCASNPGDTDTQYFGPGTRLTVL.

The chain links TRBV7-3 to TRBJ2-7; D not resolved. The CDR3 sequence is 12 residues long. The germline V and J ends were trimmed by 3 bases and 4 bases, with 7 bases remaining between them. Germline V CDR1 and CDR2: SGHTA, FQGTGA. CDR3 loop: CASSLEIYEQYF. The CDR3, as DNA: TGTGCCAGCAGCTTGGAGATTTACGAGCAGTACTTC. Full variable domain (missing parts from reference TRBV7-3 and TRBJ2-7): GAGVSQTPSNKVTEKGKYVELRCDPISGHTALYWYRQSLGQGPEFLIYFQGTGAADDSGLPNDRFFAVRPEGSVSTLKIQRTERGDSAVYLCASSLEIYEQYFGPGTRLTVT.

V gene TRBV7-2 combines with J gene TRBJ2-7; TRBD2 matches at 7 bases. V trimming: 4 bases; J trimming: 7 bases; junction bases outside the gene matches: 10. Germline-derived CDR1 and CDR2 are SGHTA and FQGNSA. The CDR3 runs 14 residues. The CDR3 spells CASSSGLPLAEQYF. The CDR3 bases are TGTGCCAGCAGCTCGGGACTACCCCTCGCGGAGCAGTACTTC. The whole variable domain, filled in from reference TRBV7-2 and TRBJ2-7, reads GAGVSQSPSNKVTEKGKDVELRCDPISGHTALYWYRQSLGQGLEFLIYFQGNSAPDKSGLPSDRFSAERTGGSVSTLTIQRTQQEDSAVYLCASSSGLPLAEQYFGPGTRLTVT.

The rearrangement links TRBV11-3 to TRBJ2-3; 8 nucleotides line up with TRBD2. The CDR3 consists of 14 residues. Germline trimming cut 5 bases from V and 4 bases from J; bases unmatched to any gene: 5. CDR1 is SGHNT and CDR2 is YENEEA in the germline V gene. In DNA form, the CDR3 reads TGTGCCAGCAGCCAGCGGGAGAGGCCAGATACGCAGTATTTT. This gives the protein CASSQRERPDTQYF.

The V gene is TRBV9, the J gene TRBJ2-5; weak D call: TRBD2 (6 bases). The V end lost 0 bases, the J end lost 5 bases, and 11 bases lay between the germline ends. Per germline, CDR1 SGDLS and CDR2 YYNGEE. This CDR3 is 14 amino acids long. The CDR3 DNA is TGTGCCAGCAGCGTAGCTACGGGAGCCGAGACCCAGTACTTC. It specifies CASSVATGAETQYF.

The chain links TRBV30 to TRBJ2-1; possible D gene TRBD1, 5 bases. Looked up from germline, CDR1 is GTSNPN and CDR2 is SVGIG (reference sequence). CDR3 size: 10 residues. This CDR3 reads CAWGGIQQFF. In DNA form, the CDR3 reads TGTGCTTGGGGCGGCATCCAGCAGTTCTTC.

The chain recombines TRBV29-1 with TRBJ2-7, with D tentatively TRBD2 (5 bases). The CDR3 contains 13 residues. Trimming removed 1 base at V and 2 bases at J, with 9 bases between. Germline lookup yields CDR1 SQVTM and CDR2 ANQGSEA. DNA for the CDR3: TGCAGCGTTGAAGGTGACGGGACCTACGAGCAGTACTTC. It codes for CSVEGDGTYEQYF.

This chain uses TRBV4-3 with TRBJ1-2, with no clear D. V lost 2 bases, J lost 7 bases, and 17 bases lay in between. Germline values: CDR1 LGHNA, CDR2 YSLEER. The length of the CDR3 is 15 residues. CDR3 amino acids: CASSQSPSGVFGYTF. CDR3 sequence (DNA): TGCGCCAGCAGCCAATCACCGAGTGGAGTTTTTGGCTACACCTTC.

The chain uses TRBV30 and TRBJ2-7, with 8 bases lining up with TRBD2. CDR3 size: 12 residues. V lost 2 bases to trimming and J lost 8 bases; unmatched junction nucleotides: 5. The germline V gene encodes CDR1 GTSNPN and CDR2 SVGIG (reference sequence). DNA for the CDR3: TGTGCCTGGAGTCTGCGGGAGGTAAAGCAGTACTTC. Its protein product is CAWSLREVKQYF.

This clone was recorded a few times. The genes are TRBV27 and TRBJ1-2; the D gene is possibly TRBD1 (5 bases). The CDR3 runs 13 residues. CDR1 and CDR2 from the germline V gene are MNHEY and SMNVEV (reference sequence). The germline V and J ends were trimmed by 5 bases and 7 bases, with 14 bases remaining between them. In DNA, the CDR3 is TGTGCCAGCAGTCTAGGACAAGACCGTGGCTACACCTTC. This translates into CASSLGQDRGYTF.

This clone showed up just a few times. This chain connects TRBV6-5 to TRBJ2-5; the D is unclear. With 1 base removed from V and 3 bases from J, the gap between germline ends came to 6 bases. This CDR3 spans 13 amino acids. In germline, CDR1 is MNHEY, CDR2 SVGAGI. Written as DNA, the CDR3 is TGTGCCAGCAGTTACTACTCAAAAGAGACCCAGTACTTC. Translated: CASSYYSKETQYF.

In its sample, this clone was seen once. The V and J genes are TRBV9 and TRBJ1-1; 9 bases are shared with TRBD1. The trim removed 3 bases at V and 2 bases at J, leaving 2 bases unmatched. The germline gives CDR1 SGDLS, CDR2 YYNGEE. The CDR3 totals 14 residues. DNA for the CDR3: TGTGCCAGCAGCGGGACAGGGGCCAACACTGAAGCTTTCTTT. Translated: CASSGTGANTEAFF.

This clone was counted a few times. J is TRBJ1-4 and V is TRBV9; D is uncertain. The germline CDR1 and CDR2 sequences are SGDLS and YYNGEE. The length of the CDR3 is 14 residues. Trimming cost V 5 bases and J 2 bases, with 10 bases left between them. The CDR3: CASSRSPTNEKLFF. DNA for the CDR3: TGTGCCAGCAGTCGTTCCCCGACTAATGAAAAACTGTTTTTT. Using reference TRBV9 and TRBJ1-4 for the parts outside the CDR3, the full variable domain is DSGVTQTPKHLITATGQRVTLRCSPRSGDLSVYWYQQSLDQGLQFLIQYYNGEERAKGNILERFSAQQFPDLHSELNLSSLELGDSALYFCASSRSPTNEKLFFGSGTQLSVL.

The CDR3 DNA reads as TGTGCCAGCAGCCCCAATCGGTACTACGAGCAGTACTTC. Translated, it gives CASSPNRYYEQYF. The gene calls are TRBV7-2 and TRBJ2-7; unclear D gene. CDR1 is SGHTA and CDR2 is FQGNSA in the germline V gene. The CDR3 runs to 13 residues. V was shortened by 5 bases and J by 3 bases, with 11 bases between the two germline ends. Complete variable domain (other parts from reference TRBV7-2 and TRBJ2-7): GAGVSQSPSNKVTEKGKDVELRCDPISGHTALYWYRQSLGQGLEFLIYFQGNSAPDKSGLPSDRFSAERTGGSVSTLTIQRTQQEDSAVYLCASSPNRYYEQYFGPGTRLTVT.

The rearrangement links TRBV7-2 to TRBJ1-1; 7 bases map to TRBD1. In germline, CDR1 is SGHTA, CDR2 FQGNSA. The CDR3 is made up of 14 amino acids. Trimming took 6 bases from V and 7 from J; bases not matched to a gene: 11. The CDR3 is CASSRRGTAVEAFF. CDR3 coding DNA: TGTGCCAGCAGTCGCCGGGGGACAGCAGTTGAAGCTTTCTTT.

This clone was seen a few times. Here the CDR3 reads CASSRNEQFF. As DNA, the CDR3 is TGTGCCAGCAGCCGCAATGAGCAGTTCTTC. The chain uses TRBV7-9 and TRBJ2-1; no reliable D call. V was cut by 5 bases and J by 6 bases, with 2 bases left in between. The germline gives CDR1 SEHNR, CDR2 FQNEAQ (reference sequence). The CDR3 spans 10 residues.

This clone turned up a few times. This chain links TRBV25-1 with TRBJ2-2, with D maybe TRBD1 (5 bases). CDR3 length equals 12 residues. The V end was cut by 8 bases, the J end by 3 bases, with 7 bases between. Germline-derived CDR1 and CDR2 are MGHDK and SYGVNS. For the CDR3, the DNA is TGTGCCAGCCACAGGTACACCGGGGAGCTGTTTTTT. This gives the protein CASHRYTGELFF.

The V call is TRBV28, the J call TRBJ2-3, with 7 bases matching TRBD1. V gave up 6 bases and J gave up 3 bases; unmatched junction bases: 6. CDR1 and CDR2 (germline): MDHEN, SYDVKM. This CDR3 contains 14 residues. CDR3 in DNA: TGTGCCAGCAGGAGACAGGGAAGGACAGATACGCAGTATTTT. Its protein product is CASRRQGRTDTQYF. Filled out from reference TRBV28 and TRBJ2-3, the complete variable domain reads DVKVTQSSRYLVKRTGEKVFLECVQDMDHENMFWYRQDPGLGLRLIYFSYDVKMKEKGDIPEGYSVSREKKERFSLILESASTNQTSMYLCASRRQGRTDTQYFGPGTRLTVL.

The CDR3 sequence: CASSPAGVEQYF. The DNA for the CDR3 is TGCGCCAGCAGCCCTGCGGGGGTAGAGCAGTACTTC. This sequence joins TRBV5-1 and TRBJ2-7, with 7 nucleotides matching TRBD2. V shed 4 bases and J 7 bases; nucleotides not matched to a gene: 5. This CDR3 is built from 12 residues. Germline CDR1 reads SGHRS; CDR2 reads YFSETQ.

V is TRBV20-1 and J is TRBJ2-2, with D perhaps TRBD2 (5 bases). This CDR3 has 11 amino acids. From germline, CDR1 is DFQATT and CDR2 SNEGSKA (reference sequence). Trimming removed 5 bases at V and 6 bases at J, with 7 bases between. CDR3 region: CSAPGSGELFF. The CDR3 bases are TGCAGTGCTCCGGGGTCCGGGGAGCTGTTTTTT.

The chain combines TRBV30 with TRBJ1-1, with TRBD1 as a possible D gene (5 bases). Trimming took 8 bases from V and 11 from J, leaving 21 bases between them. The germline V gene has CDR1 GTSNPN and CDR2 SVGIG (reference sequence). The CDR3 runs 12 residues. CDR3 residues: CAAESGIGGAFF. The CDR3 DNA reads TGTGCCGCTGAGTCAGGGATCGGTGGGGCTTTCTTT.

The V call is TRBV29-1, the J call TRBJ2-2, with D uncertain. The CDR3 length is 13 residues. CDR1 is SQVTM and CDR2 is ANQGSEA in the germline V gene. Trimming removed 2 bases at V and 0 bases at J, with 4 bases between. The CDR3 sequence: CSVESSNTGELFF. Here the CDR3 DNA reads TGCAGCGTTGAATCGTCGAACACCGGGGAGCTGTTTTTT.

The CDR3 region has the DNA TGTGCCAGCAGAAGGGAAGCGGAGGGTGGCACTGAAGCTTTCTTT. Translation: CASRREAEGGTEAFF. The V gene is TRBV6-1, the J gene TRBJ1-1; the D is unclear. Germline assignment: CDR1 MNHNS and CDR2 SASEGT. V lost 6 bases and J 4 bases, leaving 18 bases between the germline ends. This CDR3 is 15 amino acids long.

There are a few counts of this clone. The genes are TRBV19 and TRBJ2-7, with D maybe TRBD1 (5 bases). The CDR3 runs to 12 residues. Trimming left V 3 bases short and J 2 bases short, with 5 bases between. Germline V gene lookup returns CDR1 LNHDA and CDR2 SQIVND (reference sequence). The CDR3 bases are TGTGCCAGTAGTATGGGGCCCTACGAGCAGTACTTC. It translates to CASSMGPYEQYF.

The chain employs TRBV5-4 and TRBJ2-3, with D possibly TRBD1 on 6 matching bases. The germline CDR1 and CDR2 sequences are SGHNT and YYREEE (reference sequence). Trimming left V 4 bases short and J 0 bases short, with 15 bases between. The length of the CDR3 is 16 residues. This chain's CDR3 is CASSPGGVRSTDTQYF. CDR3 in DNA: TGTGCCAGCAGCCCTGGGGGCGTAAGGAGCACAGATACGCAGTATTTT.

The V call is TRBV28, the J call TRBJ2-2; TRBD2 agrees at 7 bases. The length of the CDR3 is 15 residues. With V trimmed by 3 bases and J by 4 bases, 5 bases remained unmatched. Germline assignment: CDR1 MDHEN and CDR2 SYDVKM. CDR3: CASSFGGRLTGELFF. The CDR3 DNA reads TGTGCCAGCAGTTTTGGCGGGAGACTCACCGGGGAGCTGTTTTTT.

V and J are TRBV6-1 and TRBJ2-1; 12 bases match TRBD2. The trim removed 8 bases at V and 7 bases at J, leaving 6 bases unmatched. The CDR3 has 14 amino acids. CDR1 and CDR2 from the germline V gene are MNHNS and SASEGT. CDR3 residues: CASGRLAGVNEQFF. Written as DNA, the CDR3 is TGTGCCAGCGGGAGACTAGCGGGAGTAAATGAGCAGTTCTTC.

This clone was observed a few times. The V call is TRBV6-4, the J call TRBJ2-1; D is undetermined. Germline V gives CDR1 MRHNA, CDR2 SNTAGT. Trimming left V 6 bases short and J 6 bases short, with 15 bases between. The CDR3 sequence is 14 residues long. This CDR3 is CASSVDSVANEQFF. CDR3 DNA sequence: TGTGCCAGCAGCGTTGACTCAGTGGCCAATGAGCAGTTCTTC.

The rearrangement links TRBV10-1 to TRBJ1-1, with a tentative D call TRBD1 (6 bases). The germline gives CDR1 WNHNN, CDR2 SYGVQD (reference sequence). Between the trimmed V and J ends, which lost 3 bases and 5 bases, there was a span of 7 bases. The CDR3 loop spans 12 amino acids. CDR3: CASSEGGTEAFF. The CDR3 bases are TGCGCCAGCAGTGAAGGGGGAACTGAAGCTTTCTTT.

The rearrangement uses TRBV28 and TRBJ2-5, with D perhaps TRBD1 (5 bases). The V gene lost 10 bases and the J gene lost 5 bases, with 17 bases spanning the gap. Germline CDR1 and CDR2: MDHEN and SYDVKM. This CDR3 has 13 amino acids. CDR3 nucleotide sequence: TGTGCCACCACGGCACCAGGGTCGGAGACCCAGTACTTC. This encodes CATTAPGSETQYF.

V gene TRBV19 combines with J gene TRBJ2-7, with 7 bases aligning to TRBD1. This CDR3 region has 12 residues. The V segment lost 5 bases and the J segment 6 bases; nucleotides outside the gene matches: 4. Per germline, CDR1 LNHDA and CDR2 SQIVND (reference sequence). The CDR3 sequence is CASSATGLEQYF. The CDR3 bases are TGTGCCAGTAGTGCGACAGGGCTCGAGCAGTACTTC.